The rows below give T cell receptor beta chains drawn from one sample of a study of T-cell reconstitution after alpha-beta-depleted transplantation in children. A single record per CDR3 protein comes from TCRdb applying MiXCR to the PCR reads. This repertoire shows approximately 490,000 distinct CDR3 sequences, roughly an eighth found once; its top ten account for over 5.5%. The source material was PBMCs from the stem cell graft donor, sampled from the stem cell graft. The source of these receptors is a human donor who donated a stem cell graft to a child with combined immunodeficiency. Each CDR3 is given without its conserved first and last residue.

v_gene	CDR3aa
TRBV12-3/TRBV12-4	ASSLMRWGGRTGELF
TRBV29-1	SVADDIYNEQF
TRBV25-1	ASRILLLAGVGEQF
TRBV12-3/TRBV12-4	VVNRGQGTDEQF
TRBV20-1	SASGRGEQY
TRBV6-1	ASLLAGDSTDTRY
TRBV12-3/TRBV12-4	ASSTASGGYTDTQY
TRBV5-6	ASSFQGMNYGYT
TRBV12-3/TRBV12-4	ASRLAGPQETQY
TRBV30	ASYRAPNTGELF
TRBV12-3/TRBV12-4	ASSTGTVNTGELF
TRBV12-3/TRBV12-4	ASTYEQY
TRBV5-6	ASSLSLSPGEF
TRBV7-2	ASSLVVSSGANVLT
TRBV20-1	SARDRSSGTYEQY
TRBV5-1	ASSLGDSGYNEQF
TRBV30	AWSSTSNQPQH
TRBV4-1	ASSRKRAGGITGNTIY
TRBV28	ASSLLGAPGIYEQY
TRBV3-1	ASSQDWGNDEQF
TRBV29-1	SVESRITEAF
TRBV30	AWSVVVAGGEQY
TRBV7-8	ASSLDGKRSYEQY
TRBV12-3/TRBV12-4	ASRPSSGYSYNEQF
TRBV20-1	SARAPAGGPPLH
TRBV29-1	SVEWRNKNNEQF
TRBV12-3/TRBV12-4	ATREGMGETQY
TRBV12-3/TRBV12-4	ASSPLAGPLYNEQF
TRBV5-1	ASKSDTGELF
TRBV4-3	ASSQALAETPYFYNEQF
TRBV20-1	SAKQRYEQF
TRBV4-3	ASSLTLAGRAYEQY
TRBV20-1	SARDRGISYEQY
TRBV30	AWQGDTGELF
TRBV21-1	ASSKAARRNYGYT